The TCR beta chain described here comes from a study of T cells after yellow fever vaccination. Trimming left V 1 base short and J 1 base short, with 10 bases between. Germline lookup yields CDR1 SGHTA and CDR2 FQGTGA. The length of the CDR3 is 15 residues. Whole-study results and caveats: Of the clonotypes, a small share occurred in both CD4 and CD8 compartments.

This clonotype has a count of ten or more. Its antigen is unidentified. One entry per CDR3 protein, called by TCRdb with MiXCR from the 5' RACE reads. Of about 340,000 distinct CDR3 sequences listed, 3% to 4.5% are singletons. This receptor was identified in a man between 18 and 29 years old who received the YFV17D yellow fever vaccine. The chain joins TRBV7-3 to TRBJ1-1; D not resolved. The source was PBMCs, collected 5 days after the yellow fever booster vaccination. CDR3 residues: CASSLIRVGNTEAFF. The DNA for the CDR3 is TGTGCCAGCAGCTTAATCCGGGTCGGGAACACTGAAGCTTTCTTT.